This TCR beta chain derives from a study of blood T cell repertoires in COVID-19. The germline V gene has CDR1 MNHNS and CDR2 SASEGT. Trimming cost V 2 bases and J 0 bases; bases outside gene matches: 7. The CDR3 spans 19 residues. Measured with immunoSEQ multiplex PCR; TCRdb has only the in-frame clones, and not every one. Of about 210,000 clones in the sample, roughly 86% are singletons; the top ten hold approximately 8%. The receptor was derived from a woman aged 50 to 60 with active or convalescent COVID-19. The J gene is TRBJ2-1, the V gene TRBV6-1, with TRBD2 identical over 13 bases. What was sequenced was peripheral blood. The CDR3 spells CASSELGLAGPSSYNEQFF. CDR3 bases: TGTGCCAGCAGTGAATTGGGACTAGCGGGACCGAGCTCCTACAATGAGCAGTTCTTC.